The 29 T cell receptor beta chains below were found in one sample sequenced in a study of CD8 T cells in Susac syndrome. RNA was extracted with the RNeasy kit, and a quantity of roughly 0.45 to 1 ug was reverse transcribed using random hexamers. TCRdb re-derived calls from the immunoSEQ multiplex PCR reads in MiXCR, one entry per CDR3 protein. Of over 350,000 distinct CDR3 sequences detected, around 85% appear once; the ten largest clones hold under 0.15%. The sequenced sample consisted of CD8+ T cells from PBMCs. The receptors were gathered from a human donor with multiple sclerosis.

J is TRBJ1-2 and V is TRBV5-4, with a tentative D call TRBD1 (6 bases). The CDR3 sequence is 16 residues long. In germline, CDR1 is SGHNT, CDR2 YYREEE (reference sequence). Trimming shortened V by 2 bases and J by 6 bases, and 20 bases separated the two germline ends. This CDR3 reads CASSFSTYPSGDGYTF. CDR3 DNA: TGTGCCAGCAGCTTTTCAACGTACCCCTCAGGGGATGGCTACACCTTC.

This clonotype was detected once. The chain joins TRBV14 to TRBJ2-1, with TRBD1 identical over 8 bases. Per germline, CDR1 SGHDN and CDR2 FVKESK. This CDR3 spans 15 amino acids. Trimming took 3 bases from V and 1 from J; bases not matched to a gene: 2. CDR3 DNA sequence: TGTGCCAGCAGCCAGAGGACAGGGTCCTACAATGAGCAGTTCTTC. It encodes CASSQRTGSYNEQFF.

Only one count was recorded for this clonotype. The V gene is TRBV19, the J gene TRBJ1-5, with 11 bases aligning to TRBD1. Germline V CDR1 and CDR2: LNHDA, SQIVND (reference sequence). CDR3 length: 16 residues. After removal of 3 bases from V and 7 bases from J, the junction contained 8 bases not matched to a gene. The CDR3: CASSMGTGGYRQPQHF. As DNA, the CDR3 is TGTGCCAGTAGTATGGGGACAGGGGGATATCGACAGCCCCAGCATTTT.

The chain carries TRBV30 and TRBJ1-4, with 8 nucleotides matching TRBD1. Germline trimming cut 3 bases from V and 4 bases from J; bases unmatched to any gene: 7. The CDR3 is made up of 15 amino acids. Germline CDR1 GTSNPN, CDR2 SVGIG (reference sequence). The CDR3 is CAWRDRGYSNEKLFF. The CDR3, as DNA: TGTGCCTGGAGAGACAGGGGTTACAGTAATGAAAAACTGTTTTTT. Full variable domain (remainder filled in from reference TRBV30 and TRBJ1-4): SQTIHQWPATLVQPVGSPLSLECTVEGTSNPNLYWYRQAAGRGLQLLFYSVGIGQISSEVPQNLSASRPQDRQFILSSKKLLLSDSGFYLCAWRDRGYSNEKLFFGSGTQLSVL.

The genes are TRBV5-1 and TRBJ2-1; 15 nucleotides align to TRBD2. Losses at the gene ends were 2 bases for V and 5 bases for J; bases not matched to a gene: 5. CDR1 SGHRS and CDR2 YFSETQ come from the germline V gene. The CDR3 totals 17 residues. The CDR3: CASSFPGLAGGNNEQFF. The CDR3, as DNA: TGCGCCAGCAGCTTCCCTGGACTAGCGGGAGGGAACAATGAGCAGTTCTTC. Combining the CDR3 with reference TRBV5-1 and TRBJ2-1 gives the whole variable domain KAGVTQTPRYLIKTRGQQVTLSCSPISGHRSVSWYQQTPGQGLQFLFEYFSETQRNKGNFPGRFSGRQFSNSRSEMNVSTLELGDSALYLCASSFPGLAGGNNEQFFGPGTRLTVL.

This clonotype appeared a few times. The chain employs TRBV6-5 and TRBJ2-7, with D possibly matching TRBD2 (5 bases). The V end lost 3 bases, the J end lost 2 bases, and 11 bases lay between the germline ends. Germline V gene data show CDR1 as MNHEY and CDR2 as SVGAGI. The CDR3 spans 14 residues. This CDR3 is CASSYEGTPYEQYF. The DNA for the CDR3 is TGTGCCAGCAGTTATGAGGGAACCCCCTACGAGCAGTACTTC.

This clonotype was counted only a few times. The chain couples TRBV30 to TRBJ1-1, with unresolved D. The ends were cut back, 4 bases at V and 0 bases at J, with 9 bases in the middle. This CDR3 contains 13 residues. Germline CDR1 GTSNPN, CDR2 SVGIG (reference sequence). The CDR3 DNA follows: TGTGCCTGGACTACGGGAATGAACACTGAAGCTTTCTTT. Translation gives CAWTTGMNTEAFF.

This clonotype has a single count. The rearrangement uses TRBV10-3 and TRBJ2-1; TRBD1 matches 7 bases. The J segment lost 8 bases and the V segment lost 2 bases, leaving 6 bases of the junction unmatched. The CDR3 is 14 amino acids. Germline V gives CDR1 ENHRY, CDR2 SYGVKD. The CDR3 bases are TGTGCCATCAGTGAGGCGACAGGGATCCATGAGCAGTTCTTC. Translating it yields CAISEATGIHEQFF.

V gene TRBV27 combines with J gene TRBJ2-1; a possible D gene is TRBD2 (6 bases). This CDR3 has 15 amino acids. V shed 4 bases and J shed 7 bases, with 17 bases lying between them. From germline, CDR1 is MNHEY and CDR2 SMNVEV (reference sequence). Here the CDR3 DNA reads TGTGCCAGCAGTTACCAGGGACTTTCCGTTAATGAGCAGTTCTTC. Protein: CASSYQGLSVNEQFF.

DNA of the CDR3: TGTGCCAGCAGTTCATCAGTCGAGGGCTCCTACGAGCAGTACTTC. It codes for CASSSSVEGSYEQYF. The chain employs TRBV7-9 and TRBJ2-7; a possible D gene is TRBD2 (5 bases). CDR1 is SEHNR, CDR2 FQNEAQ, per germline (reference sequence). V was pared by 6 bases and J by 0 bases, with 15 bases between. The CDR3 loop spans 15 amino acids.

This chain connects TRBV4-1 to TRBJ1-1; TRBD1 is a possible D gene (6 bases). Germline V gene sequence: CDR1 MGHRA, CDR2 YSYEKL. V lost 4 bases and J lost 0, with 15 bases in between. The CDR3 consists of 16 residues. The CDR3 DNA is TGCGCCAGCAGCCTCAGGGGAGAGGGCATGAACACTGAAGCTTTCTTT. It translates to CASSLRGEGMNTEAFF.

J is TRBJ2-1 and V is TRBV6-5; 12 bases line up with TRBD2. V lost 5 bases to trimming and J lost 7 bases; unmatched junction nucleotides: 6. The CDR3 sequence is 15 residues long. Germline V lookup: CDR1 MNHEY, CDR2 SVGAGI. The CDR3 reads CASSPTSGSLNEQFF. For the CDR3, the DNA is TGTGCCAGCAGTCCGACTAGCGGGAGTCTAAATGAGCAGTTCTTC.

CDR3 residues: CASSQPPGGTGSHEQFF. The CDR3 nucleotides read TGCGCCAGCAGCCAACCCCCTGGGGGGACAGGTAGCCATGAGCAGTTCTTC. V is TRBV4-1 and J is TRBJ2-1; TRBD1 aligns across 8 bases. V gave up 2 bases and J gave up 8 bases; unmatched junction bases: 14. This CDR3 comprises 17 residues. Germline CDR1 MGHRA, CDR2 YSYEKL.

DNA for the CDR3: TGTGCCAGCAGCTTGTCTCCGGGGGCGACCCGGGGGGAGCAGTACTTC. It translates to CASSLSPGATRGEQYF. The gene calls are TRBV5-4 and TRBJ2-7; either TRBD1 or TRBD2 may supply D (6 bases each). The germline V and J ends were trimmed by 1 base and 7 bases, with 21 bases remaining between them. The CDR3 spans 16 residues. Germline V gives CDR1 SGHNT, CDR2 YYREEE (reference sequence).

The CDR3 DNA sequence: TGTGCCAGCAGCACAATCGGGGGCCACTCCTACGAGCAGTACTTC. It is translated as CASSTIGGHSYEQYF. The rearrangement joins TRBV7-9 to TRBJ2-7; D is tentatively TRBD1 or TRBD2 (6 bases each). CDR1 and CDR2 from the germline V gene are SEHNR and FQNEAQ (reference sequence). V dropped 5 bases and J dropped 0 bases, with 14 bases sitting between them. The CDR3 runs to 15 residues.

The chain couples TRBV12-3 or TRBV12-4 to TRBJ2-7, with D maybe TRBD2 (6 bases). The V and J ends lost 1 base and 1 base respectively, with 11 bases between them. The CDR3 length is 15 residues. The CDR3 spells CASSLDLGGSYEQYF. DNA of the CDR3: TGTGCCAGCAGTTTAGACCTGGGGGGATCCTACGAGCAGTACTTC.

The chain recombines TRBV6-5 with TRBJ1-2; no clear D. CDR3 size: 13 residues. V lost 5 bases and J 0 bases, leaving 7 bases between the germline ends. Germline V gives CDR1 MNHEY, CDR2 SVGAGI. The CDR3 loop is CASSNSANYGYTF. The CDR3 nucleotides are TGTGCCAGCAGTAATTCAGCTAACTATGGCTACACCTTC.

This clonotype was detected once. The rearrangement joins TRBV20-1 to TRBJ2-3; 7 nucleotides agree with TRBD1. Germline assignment: CDR1 DFQATT and CDR2 SNEGSKA (reference sequence). V gave up 6 bases and J gave up 6 bases; unmatched junction bases: 9. The CDR3 length is 13 residues. The CDR3 DNA is TGCAGTGCCCCCGGGACAGTGAGGGATACGCAGTATTTT. It specifies CSAPGTVRDTQYF.

This chain uses TRBV9 with TRBJ2-7; 10 bases line up with TRBD2. The CDR3 length is 16 residues. The trim removed 4 bases at V and 3 bases at J, leaving 10 bases unmatched. CDR1 and CDR2 (germline): SGDLS, YYNGEE. The CDR3 DNA reads as TGTGCCAGCAGCTTAGAGGGGACTAGCGATCTCTACGAGCAGTACTTC. The encoded protein is CASSLEGTSDLYEQYF.

This clonotype was seen just once. This sequence joins TRBV29-1 and TRBJ1-2; a weak D match, TRBD1 (5 bases). The V gene lost 3 bases and the J gene lost 3 bases, with 17 bases spanning the gap. The CDR3 spans 15 residues. The germline V gene has CDR1 SQVTM and CDR2 ANQGSEA. CDR3 residues: CSVDVDRQLHYGYTF. The CDR3 coding sequence is TGCAGCGTTGACGTAGACAGACAGCTTCACTATGGCTACACCTTC.

This chain links TRBV15 with TRBJ1-5, with a tentative D call TRBD1 (6 bases). CDR1 and CDR2 from the germline V gene are LNHNV and YYDKDF (reference sequence). V was pared by 1 base and J by 0 bases, with 19 bases between. There are 19 residues in the CDR3. In DNA form, the CDR3 reads TGTGCCACCAGCAGAGCCCTTTACAGGGAAGACCATAGCAATCAGCCCCAGCATTTT. As protein: CATSRALYREDHSNQPQHF. Complete variable domain (other parts from reference TRBV15 and TRBJ1-5): DAMVIQNPRYQVTQFGKPVTLSCSQTLNHNVMYWYQQKSSQAPKLLFHYYDKDFNNEADTPDNFQSRRPNTSFCFLDIRSPGLGDTAMYLCATSRALYREDHSNQPQHFGDGTRLSIL.

The chain uses TRBV12-3 or TRBV12-4 and TRBJ2-3; no definite D call. CDR3 length: 17 amino acids. Trimming pared 1 base from V and 0 bases from J, leaving 14 bases between. CDR3: CASSLGGVAASTDTQYF. In DNA form, the CDR3 reads TGTGCCAGCAGTTTAGGAGGTGTGGCAGCTAGCACAGATACGCAGTATTTT.

V is TRBV12-5 and J is TRBJ2-1; TRBD2 matches 8 bases. The J segment lost 3 bases and the V segment lost 3 bases, leaving 7 bases of the junction unmatched. CDR1 and CDR2 from the germline V gene are LGHNT and FRNRAP. The CDR3 has 16 residues. For the CDR3, the DNA is TGTGCTAGTGGTTTTGGGATGGCGGGAGGCTACAATGAGCAGTTCTTC. Protein sequence: CASGFGMAGGYNEQFF.

The rearrangement uses TRBV6-2 or TRBV6-3 and TRBJ2-7, with a possible D match to TRBD1 (5 bases). The CDR3 consists of 14 residues. Looked up from germline, CDR1 is MNHEY and CDR2 is SVGEGT. Trimming took off 6 bases at V and 1 base at J, with 13 bases between the two ends. CDR3 coding DNA: TGTGCCAGCAGAGACTTCAGGGATTCCTACGAGCAGTACTTC. This sequence encodes CASRDFRDSYEQYF.

This clonotype was recorded once. The chain joins TRBV28 to TRBJ2-7; the match to TRBD1 covers 7 bases. The length of the CDR3 is 15 residues. V lost 3 bases and J lost 5; bases outside the gene matches: 10. CDR1 and CDR2 (germline): MDHEN, SYDVKM. The CDR3 here is CASSLGLTGLDEQYF. The CDR3 DNA reads as TGTGCCAGCAGTTTGGGTTTGACAGGGCTGGACGAGCAGTACTTC.

The genes are TRBV27 and TRBJ2-1; weak D call: TRBD1 (6 bases). Germline V gene lookup returns CDR1 MNHEY and CDR2 SMNVEV (reference sequence). CDR3 length: 16 residues. V was clipped by 3 bases and J by 1 base, with 13 bases between them. In DNA, the CDR3 is TGTGCCAGCAGTTTCCTGGGGGCTGAGTCCTACAATGAGCAGTTCTTC. The encoded protein is CASSFLGAESYNEQFF.

The chain has TRBV6-6 and TRBJ2-2; no definite D call. Germline V gene lookup returns CDR1 MNHNY and CDR2 SVGAGI (reference sequence). The V and J ends lost 6 bases and 1 base respectively, with 15 bases between them. The CDR3 spans 16 residues. CDR3 protein: CASSPKLKVNTGELFF. The CDR3 region has the DNA TGTGCCAGCAGCCCCAAACTCAAAGTGAACACCGGGGAGCTGTTTTTT.

This sequence joins TRBV7-9 and TRBJ2-7; D uncertain. With 6 bases removed from V and 6 bases from J, the gap between germline ends came to 15 bases. This CDR3 has 13 amino acids. Germline V gives CDR1 SEHNR, CDR2 FQNEAQ (reference sequence). The CDR3 DNA is TGTGCCAGCAGTACTGGACGGTCTCCCGAGCAGTACTTC. As protein: CASSTGRSPEQYF.

The chain employs TRBV27 and TRBJ2-1, with no clear D. The V gene lost 2 bases and the J gene lost 6 bases, with 11 bases spanning the gap. Per the germline V gene, CDR1 is MNHEY and CDR2 is SMNVEV (reference sequence). The length of the CDR3 is 14 residues. The CDR3 DNA sequence: TGTGCCAGCAGTTTAACGACTGGGTTCAATGAGCAGTTCTTC. Its protein product is CASSLTTGFNEQFF.